The 7 T cell receptor beta chains listed next were all sequenced from one sample in a study of control samples from healthy donors and cancer patients. The repertoire was sequenced with immunoSEQ multiplex PCR; TCRdb's copy has only in-frame clones and lacks some. The sample lists about 130,000 clones, 92% seen once, with 2% to 2.5% in the top ten. Sequences were obtained from blood. The receptors derive from a woman in her forties or fifties in good health.

This clone was found once. An end of the junction differs from the germline gene, which may be a read error. V gene TRBV7-7 combines with J gene TRBJ1-1; no definite D call. The CDR3 has 13 residues. The V gene's germline CDR1 is SSHAT and CDR2 FNYEAQ (reference sequence). In DNA form, the CDR3 reads TGTGCTAGCAGCCTTCAGGAGAACACTGAAGCTTTCTTT. This encodes CASSLQENTEAFF. Full variable domain (outside the CDR3, taken from reference TRBV7-7 and TRBJ1-1): GAGVSQSPRYKVTKRGQDVTLRCDPISSHATLYWYQQALGQGPEFLTYFNYEAQPDKSGLPSDRFSAERPEGSISTLTIQRTEQRDSAMYRCASSLQENTEAFFGQGTRLTVV.

This sequence joins TRBV9 and TRBJ2-3; 8 bases line up with TRBD2. Germline-derived CDR1 and CDR2 are SGDLS and YYNGEE. Trimming removed 0 bases from V and 4 bases from J; junction bases left unmatched: 13. The CDR3 spans 18 residues. The DNA of the CDR3 is TGTGCCAGCAGCGTAGTCCCCTCAGCGGGAGTAGGGGCAGATACGCAGTATTTT. This codes for CASSVVPSAGVGADTQYF.

The count of this clone is one. The chain employs TRBV19 and TRBJ2-2; 8 nucleotides match TRBD2. With V trimmed by 3 bases and J by 1 base, 7 bases remained unmatched. Germline V gives CDR1 LNHDA, CDR2 SQIVND (reference sequence). The CDR3 has 17 amino acids. CDR3 in DNA: TGTGCCAGTAGTATTCGGGGGGGGGATCTGAACACCGGGGAGCTGTTTTTT. As protein: CASSIRGGDLNTGELFF.

This chain joins TRBV10-1 and TRBJ2-2, with D possibly being TRBD2 (5 bases). CDR1 is WNHNN, CDR2 SYGVQD, per germline (reference sequence). With 9 bases removed from V and 4 bases from J, the gap between germline ends came to 12 bases. The CDR3 consists of 13 residues. This chain's CDR3 is CASNQGSTGELFF. The CDR3 coding sequence is TGCGCCAGTAACCAAGGGAGCACCGGGGAGCTGTTTTTT.

As regards this clone: The junction differs from germline at one of its ends, possibly a read error. For the CDR3, the DNA is TGTGCCAGCAGTGAACCCCCAAGCCTGAACGCTGAAGCTTTCTTT. Its translation is CASSEPPSLNAEAFF. The gene calls are TRBV6-1 and TRBJ1-1; D gene unclear. The length of the CDR3 is 15 residues. Germline V gene sequence: CDR1 MNHNS, CDR2 SASEGT.

The chain uses TRBV5-5 and TRBJ2-1; no reliable D call. V was clipped by 1 base and J by 11 bases, with 19 bases between them. The CDR3 has 15 amino acids. The germline gives CDR1 SGHKS, CDR2 YYEKEE (reference sequence). CDR3 in amino acids: CASSLYEARSGQQFF. The CDR3 region has the DNA TGTGCCAGCAGCTTGTATGAGGCGAGGAGTGGTCAGCAGTTCTTC.

The CDR3 bases are TGCGCCAGCAGCTTGGAGGCTGTCTACAATGAGCAGTTCTTC. Encoded protein: CASSLEAVYNEQFF. The chain has TRBV5-1 and TRBJ2-1, with D unresolved. V lost 0 bases, J lost 3 bases, and 7 bases lay in between. This CDR3 is built from 14 residues. The germline gives CDR1 SGHRS, CDR2 YFSETQ. Looking up the rest from reference TRBV5-1 and TRBJ2-1 gives the full variable domain: KAGVTQTPRYLIKTRGQQVTLSCSPISGHRSVSWYQQTPGQGLQFLFEYFSETQRNKGNFPGRFSGRQFSNSRSEMNVSTLELGDSALYLCASSLEAVYNEQFFGPGTRLTVL.